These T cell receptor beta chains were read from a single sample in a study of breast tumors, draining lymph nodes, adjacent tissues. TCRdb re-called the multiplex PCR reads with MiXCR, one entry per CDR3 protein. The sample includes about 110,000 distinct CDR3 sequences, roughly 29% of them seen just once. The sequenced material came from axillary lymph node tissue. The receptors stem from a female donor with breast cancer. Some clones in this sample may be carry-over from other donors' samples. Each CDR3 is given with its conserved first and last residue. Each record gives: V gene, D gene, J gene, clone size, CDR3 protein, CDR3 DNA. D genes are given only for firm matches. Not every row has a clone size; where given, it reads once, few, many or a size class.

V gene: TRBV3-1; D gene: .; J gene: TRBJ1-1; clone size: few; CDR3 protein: CASAANTEAFF; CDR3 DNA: TGTGCCAGCGCAGCGAACACTGAAGCTTTCTTT
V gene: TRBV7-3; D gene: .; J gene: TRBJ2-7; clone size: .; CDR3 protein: CASSLMYGVPYEQYF; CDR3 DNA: TGTGCCAGCAGCTTAATGTACGGGGTGCCATACGAGCAGTACTTC
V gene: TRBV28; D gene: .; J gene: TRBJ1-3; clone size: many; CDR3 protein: CASSLAGRTFGNTIYF; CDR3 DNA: TGTGCCAGCAGTTTAGCCGGACGAACTTTTGGAAACACCATATATTTT
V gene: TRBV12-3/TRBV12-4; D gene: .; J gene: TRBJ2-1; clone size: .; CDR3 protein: CASSRLLGQFF; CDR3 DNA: TGTGCCAGCAGCCGCCTCCTCGGGCAGTTCTTC
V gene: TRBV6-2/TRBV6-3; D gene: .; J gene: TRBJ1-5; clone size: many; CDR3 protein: CASRLTGSTQPQHF; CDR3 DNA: TGTGCCAGCAGGCTGACCGGTAGCACTCAGCCCCAGCATTTT
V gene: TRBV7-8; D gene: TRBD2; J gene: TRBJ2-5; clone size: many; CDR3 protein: CASSPSVAGGQAQYF; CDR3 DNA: TGTGCCAGCAGCCCTAGCGTAGCGGGGGGGCAGGCCCAGTACTTC
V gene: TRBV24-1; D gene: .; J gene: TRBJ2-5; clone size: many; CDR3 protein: CATSDGRLLEETQYF; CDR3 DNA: TGTGCCACCAGTGACGGACGGCTACTCGAAGAGACCCAGTACTTC
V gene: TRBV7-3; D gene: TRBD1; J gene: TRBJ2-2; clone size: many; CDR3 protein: CASSPQGGLITGELFF; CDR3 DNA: TGTGCCAGCAGCCCACAGGGGGGACTCATCACCGGGGAGCTGTTTTTT
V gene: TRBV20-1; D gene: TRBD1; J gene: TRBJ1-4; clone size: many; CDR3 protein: CSARGGQGIQRANEKLFF; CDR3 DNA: TGCAGTGCTAGAGGGGGACAGGGTATTCAAAGGGCTAATGAAAAACTGTTTTTT
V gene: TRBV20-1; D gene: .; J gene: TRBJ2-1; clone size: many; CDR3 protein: CSARSQGGESYNEQFF; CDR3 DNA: TGCAGTGCTAGATCCCAGGGGGGGGAGTCCTACAATGAGCAGTTCTTC
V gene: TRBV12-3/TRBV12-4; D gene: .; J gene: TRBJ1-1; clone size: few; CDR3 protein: CASSLRHQNTEAFF; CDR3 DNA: TGTGCCAGCAGTTTAAGACATCAGAACACTGAAGCTTTCTTT
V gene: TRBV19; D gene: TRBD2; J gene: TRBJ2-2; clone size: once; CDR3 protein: CASGEAGGETGELFF; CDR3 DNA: TGTGCCAGTGGGGAAGCGGGAGGGGAGACCGGGGAGCTGTTTTTT
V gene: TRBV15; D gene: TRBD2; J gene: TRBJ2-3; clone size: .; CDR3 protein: CATSRDTLAGSSTDTQYF; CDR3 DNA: TGTGCCACCAGCAGAGATACCCTAGCGGGTTCTAGCACAGATACGCAGTATTTT
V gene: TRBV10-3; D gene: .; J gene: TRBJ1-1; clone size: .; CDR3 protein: CAISAGNRASEAFF; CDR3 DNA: TGTGCCATCTCAGCTGGAAACAGGGCTTCTGAAGCTTTCTTT
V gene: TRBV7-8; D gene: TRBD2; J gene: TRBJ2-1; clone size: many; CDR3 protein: CASSLKGLRGDSHNEQFF; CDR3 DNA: TGTGCCAGCAGCCTCAAGGGTTTGCGGGGGGACTCCCACAATGAGCAGTTCTTC
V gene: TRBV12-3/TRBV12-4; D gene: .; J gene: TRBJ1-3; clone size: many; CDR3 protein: CASSLALRNTIYF; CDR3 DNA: TGTGCCAGCAGTTTAGCGCTCAGAAACACCATATATTTT
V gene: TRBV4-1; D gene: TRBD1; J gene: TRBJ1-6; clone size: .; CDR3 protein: CASSQAGTESSYDPPLHF; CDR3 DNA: TGCGCCAGCAGCCAAGCGGGGACAGAGAGCTCCTATGATCCACCCCTCCACTTT
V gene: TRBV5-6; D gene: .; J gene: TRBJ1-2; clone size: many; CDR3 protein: CASRSTYGYTF; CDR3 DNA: TGTGCCAGCAGATCAACGTATGGCTACACCTTC
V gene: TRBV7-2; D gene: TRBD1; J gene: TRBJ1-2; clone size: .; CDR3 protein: CASSLNRDSYGYTF; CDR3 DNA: TGTGCCAGCAGCTTAAACAGGGACAGCTATGGCTACACCTTC
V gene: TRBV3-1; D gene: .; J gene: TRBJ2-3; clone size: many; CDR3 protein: CASSHRADTQYF; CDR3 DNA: TGTGCCAGCAGCCACAGGGCAGATACGCAGTATTTT
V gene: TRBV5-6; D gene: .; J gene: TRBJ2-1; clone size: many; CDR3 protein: CASSFAGANEQFF; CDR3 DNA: TGTGCCAGCAGCTTTGCCGGGGCCAATGAGCAGTTCTTC
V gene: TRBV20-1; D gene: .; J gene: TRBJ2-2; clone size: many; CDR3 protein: CSASRPPVGELFF; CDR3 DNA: TGCAGTGCTAGTCGACCCCCGGTGGGGGAGCTGTTTTTT
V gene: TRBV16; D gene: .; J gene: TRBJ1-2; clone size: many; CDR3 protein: CASSRDGNYGYTF; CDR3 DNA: TGTGCCAGCAGCCGGGACGGTAACTATGGCTACACCTTC
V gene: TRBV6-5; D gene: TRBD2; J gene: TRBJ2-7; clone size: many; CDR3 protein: CASSHLAGVYEQYF; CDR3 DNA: TGTGCCAGCAGTCACCTAGCGGGAGTCTACGAGCAGTACTTC
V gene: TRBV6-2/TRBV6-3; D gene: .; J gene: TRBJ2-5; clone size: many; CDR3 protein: CASTQGVETQYF; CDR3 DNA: TGTGCCAGCACCCAAGGGGTGGAGACCCAGTACTTC
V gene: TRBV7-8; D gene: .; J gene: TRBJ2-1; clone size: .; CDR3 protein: CASSSRLVPMGCEQFF; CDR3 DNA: TGTGCCAGCAGCTCTAGACTAGTTCCTATGGGCTGTGAGCAGTTCTTC
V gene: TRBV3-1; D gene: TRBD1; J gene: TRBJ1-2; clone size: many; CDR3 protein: CASSLGTGRTANYGYTF; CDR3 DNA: TGTGCCAGCAGCCTCGGGACAGGACGAACGGCTAACTATGGCTACACCTTC
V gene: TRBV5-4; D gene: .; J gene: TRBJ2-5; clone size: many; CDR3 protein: CASSLRNQETQYF; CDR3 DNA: TGTGCCAGCAGCTTGAGAAACCAAGAGACCCAGTACTTC
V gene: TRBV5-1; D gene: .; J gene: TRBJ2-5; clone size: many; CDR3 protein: CASMPDQETQYF; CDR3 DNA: TGCGCCAGCATGCCAGACCAAGAGACCCAGTACTTC
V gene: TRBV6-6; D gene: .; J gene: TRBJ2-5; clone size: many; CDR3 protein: CASSFTGVGQETQYF; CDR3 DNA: TGTGCCAGCAGCTTTACAGGCGTAGGGCAAGAGACCCAGTACTTC
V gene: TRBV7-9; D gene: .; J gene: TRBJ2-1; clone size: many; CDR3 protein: CASRSSASSYNEQFF; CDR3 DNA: TGTGCCAGCAGGTCCAGCGCGAGCTCCTACAATGAGCAGTTCTTC
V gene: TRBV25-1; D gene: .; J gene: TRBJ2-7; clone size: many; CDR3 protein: CASSERGGNGSSSYEQYF; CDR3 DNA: TGTGCCAGCAGTGAGCGGGGCGGTAACGGGAGTTCCTCCTACGAGCAGTACTTC
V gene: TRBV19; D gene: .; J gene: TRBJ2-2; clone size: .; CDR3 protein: CASSRGPAGELVF; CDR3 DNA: TGTGCCAGTAGTAGGGGGCCTGCTGGGGAGCTGGTTTTT
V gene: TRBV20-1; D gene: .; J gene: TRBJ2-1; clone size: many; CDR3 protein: CSASGNGYNEQFF; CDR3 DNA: TGCAGTGCTAGTGGGAACGGCTACAATGAGCAGTTCTTC
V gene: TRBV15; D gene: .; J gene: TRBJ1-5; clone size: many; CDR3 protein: CATSKWNQPQHF; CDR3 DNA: TGTGCCACCAGCAAATGGAATCAGCCCCAGCATTTT
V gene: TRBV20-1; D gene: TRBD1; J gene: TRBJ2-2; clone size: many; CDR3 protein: CSARGDRGNTGELFF; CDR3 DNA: TGCAGTGCTAGAGGAGACAGGGGAAACACCGGGGAGCTGTTTTTT
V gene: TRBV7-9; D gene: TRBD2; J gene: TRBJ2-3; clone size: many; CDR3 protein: CASNRGGVSTDTQYF; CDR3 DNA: TGTGCCAGCAACCGGGGAGGGGTTAGCACAGATACGCAGTATTTT
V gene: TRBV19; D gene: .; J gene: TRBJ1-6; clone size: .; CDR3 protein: CASSTRSAGYNSPLHF; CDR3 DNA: TGTGCCAGTAGTACCCGATCAGCAGGATATAATTCACCCCTCCACTTT
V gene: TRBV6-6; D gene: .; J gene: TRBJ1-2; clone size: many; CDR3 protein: CASSSSDSPWGYTF; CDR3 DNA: TGTGCCAGCAGTAGTTCAGATTCCCCCTGGGGCTACACCTTC
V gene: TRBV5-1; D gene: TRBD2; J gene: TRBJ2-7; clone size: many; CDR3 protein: CASSVAGGGGYEQYF; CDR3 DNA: TGCGCCAGCAGCGTAGCGGGAGGTGGGGGCTACGAGCAGTACTTC
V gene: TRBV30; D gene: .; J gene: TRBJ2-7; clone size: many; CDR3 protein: CAWSVRQGHYEQYF; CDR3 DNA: TGTGCCTGGAGTGTGAGGCAGGGGCATTACGAGCAGTACTTC
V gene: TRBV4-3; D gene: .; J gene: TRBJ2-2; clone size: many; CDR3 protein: CASSRTVNTGELFF; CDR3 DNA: TGCGCCAGCAGCCGAACAGTGAACACCGGGGAGCTGTTTTTT
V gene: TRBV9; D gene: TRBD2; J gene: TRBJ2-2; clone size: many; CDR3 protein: CASSATSGGSTGELFF; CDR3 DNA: TGTGCCAGCAGCGCCACTAGCGGGGGCAGCACCGGGGAGCTGTTTTTT